This TCR beta chain was captured by sequencing in a study of blood T cell repertoires in COVID-19. As for the study in general: Samples taken during acute and convalescent COVID-19 were collected in the United States, Italy and Spain. PBMCs, B-cell-depleted T cells, or T cells were the source of the cDNA or gDNA that made up the material.

The Seattle patients, enrolled during active infection, were followed longitudinally. Source study methods: The assay estimated nucleated cells by amplifying reference gene primers. Produced via immunoSEQ multiplex PCR; TCRdb's table is partial and in-frame only. Clone size and V and J calls were adopted from that table, with D and trimming inferred from the DNA. The sample gives 150,000 or so clones, approximately 85% of which show up once; approximately 0.63% is in the top ten. Input material: peripheral blood. This clonotype originated in a man aged 60 to 75 with COVID-19, enrolled during active disease.

In nucleotides, the CDR3 is TGTGCCAGCAGGAATAACGGACTCTCCACCAGCTCTGGGGCCAACGTCCTGACTTTC. Translating gives CASRNNGLSTSSGANVLTF. The V and J genes are TRBV19 and TRBJ2-6, with D maybe TRBD2 (5 bases). The CDR3 totals 19 residues. Germline V gene lookup returns CDR1 LNHDA and CDR2 SQIVND (reference sequence). With 9 bases removed from V and 0 bases from J, the gap between germline ends came to 24 bases.